The entry that follows covers one T cell receptor (beta chain) sequence. The antigen is undetermined. Clones were read by immunoSEQ multiplex PCR, and TCRdb kept only the in-frame ones, dropping some. This sample yields 2,500,000 or so clones, of which under 95% are seen a single time; 0.35% to 0.45% belongs to the top ten. This sample is part of a study of shared clonotypes between healthy human individuals. Study findings and constraints: Researchers sampled only blood; tissue repertoires likely differ.

V was clipped by 2 bases and J by 3 bases; unmatched bases: 10. CDR1 and CDR2 from the germline V gene are SGHTA and FQGTGA. This CDR3 spans 16 amino acids. This chain uses TRBV7-3 with TRBJ2-7, with 7 bases lining up with TRBD2. This TCR derives from a young man in good health. Some clones in this sample may be carry-over from other donors' samples. Source material: naive CD4+ T cells from PBMCs. Stated subset: CD45RA+ positively selected. The CDR3 loop reads CASSLYRSSGGYEQYF. For the CDR3, the DNA is TGTGCCAGCAGCTTATATCGGTCTAGCGGTGGCTACGAGCAGTACTTC. The full variable domain, completed using reference TRBV7-3 and TRBJ2-7, is GAGVSQTPSNKVTEKGKYVELRCDPISGHTALYWYRQSLGQGPEFLIYFQGTGAADDSGLPNDRFFAVRPEGSVSTLKIQRTERGDSAVYLCASSLYRSSGGYEQYFGPGTRLTVT.